These T cell receptor beta chains were read from a single sample in a study of T cell repertoires in cytomegalovirus infection. TCRdb redid the calling of the reads with MiXCR, one entry per CDR3 protein. This sample has around 750,000 distinct CDR3 sequences; less than 35% occur once, and the top ten carry over 10%. What these receptors recognize is not known. This specimen was cultured CD8+ T cells from PBMCs, taken from culture after CMV antigen stimulation. These receptors came from a human donor in good health (CMV status not recorded). Some clones in this sample may be carry-over from other donors' samples. Both conserved end residues are part of each CDR3. D genes are given only for firm matches. Size tells how often a clone was seen (once, few, many) or the class of an expanded clone, and some rows leave it out.

d_call	v_call	j_call	clone_size	cdr3_aa	cdr3_nt
TRBD1	TRBV7-9	TRBJ2-7	NA	CASSNATGDLEYEQYF	TGTGCCAGCAGCAATGCAACAGGGGACCTAGAATACGAGCAGTACTTC
TRBD2	TRBV7-8	TRBJ2-1	few	CASSPTSGGTSSYNEQFF	TGTGCCAGCAGTCCGACTAGCGGGGGGACCTCCTCCTACAATGAGCAGTTCTTC
NA	TRBV6-6	TRBJ2-1	NA	CASYIRSSYNEQFF	TGTGCCAGCTACATACGTTCATCCTACAATGAGCAGTTCTTC
NA	TRBV4-2	TRBJ1-4	few	CASSQDGGWDNEKLFF	TGTGCCAGCAGCCAAGATGGGGGGTGGGATAATGAAAAACTGTTTTTT
NA	TRBV27	TRBJ1-1	NA	CASSLFEGSTEAFF	TGTGCCAGCAGTTTATTTGAGGGGAGTACTGAAGCTTTCTTT
TRBD1	TRBV7-9	TRBJ1-2	NA	CASSSGEDRVYGYTF	TGTGCCAGCAGCTCCGGGGAGGACAGGGTGTATGGCTACACCTTC
NA	TRBV7-9	TRBJ2-1	few	CASSPRTAVYNEQFF	TGTGCCAGCAGTCCTAGGACGGCGGTCTACAATGAGCAGTTCTTC
TRBD1	TRBV7-9	TRBJ2-7	few	CASSLGPGQGVYEQYF	TGTGCCAGCAGCTTAGGGCCGGGACAGGGAGTTTACGAGCAGTACTTC
NA	TRBV9	TRBJ2-3	few	CASSVGAVNWGLSGDTQYF	TGTGCCAGCAGCGTAGGCGCCGTTAATTGGGGCCTCAGTGGAGATACGCAGTATTTT
NA	TRBV4-1	TRBJ2-3	NA	CASSQDAGDTQYF	TGCGCCAGCAGCCAAGATGCGGGGGATACGCAGTATTTT
TRBD1	TRBV7-9	TRBJ1-2	NA	CASSSLGTGGEYGYTF	TGTGCCAGCAGCTCACTCGGGACAGGTGGAGAATATGGCTACACCTTC
NA	TRBV6-1	TRBJ1-1	NA	CASSEVVADTEAFF	TGTGCCAGCAGTGAAGTGGTTGCGGACACTGAAGCTTTCTTT
NA	TRBV7-9	TRBJ2-5	NA	CASSQPRQELQETQYF	TGTGCCAGCAGCCAACCTCGACAGGAGTTGCAAGAGACCCAGTACTTC
NA	TRBV4-1	TRBJ2-1	many	CASSPLGGAGNEQFF	TGCGCCAGCAGCCCCCTAGGGGGTGCAGGCAATGAGCAGTTCTTC
TRBD2	TRBV5-4	TRBJ2-1	NA	CASSLRLADYNEQFF	TGTGCCAGCAGCTTGAGGCTAGCGGATTACAATGAGCAGTTCTTC
NA	TRBV7-9	TRBJ1-3	few	CASIGSSGNTIYF	TGTGCCAGCATCGGGAGCTCTGGAAACACCATATATTTT
NA	TRBV7-6	TRBJ1-4	few	CASSLAGFNEKLFF	TGTGCCAGCAGCTTAGCGGGTTTCAATGAAAAACTGTTTTTT
NA	TRBV27	TRBJ2-5	few	CASSLSPDPLETQYF	TGTGCCAGCAGTTTATCCCCGGACCCGTTAGAGACCCAGTACTTC
NA	TRBV7-8	TRBJ2-2	NA	CANSLVGQLNTGELFF	TGTGCCAACAGCTTAGTGGGCCAGTTAAACACCGGGGAGCTGTTTTTT
NA	TRBV12-3/TRBV12-4	TRBJ1-5	NA	CASSFAGIGQPQHF	TGTGCCAGCAGTTTTGCGGGGATAGGTCAGCCCCAGCATTTT